A selection of T cell receptor beta chains follows, all from one sample in a study of shared clonotypes between healthy human individuals. Assay: immunoSEQ multiplex PCR; the TCRdb copy retains only in-frame clones and omits some. The sample yields some 2,000,000 clones, about 94% seen once. The sequencing sample was made of naive CD8+ T cells sorted from blood. Receptor source: a young man in good health. Both conserved end residues are part of each CDR3. Fields, in order: D gene, J gene, V gene, CDR3 protein, CDR3 DNA. The D gene is left open where the match is weak.

>.|TRBJ2-3|TRBV5-4
CASSLDRVTTDTQYF
TGTGCCAGCAGCTTGGACAGGGTTACCACAGATACGCAGTATTTT
>.|TRBJ1-1|TRBV15
CATTDSSMNTEAFF
TGTGCCACCACAGACTCGTCCATGAACACTGAAGCTTTCTTT
>TRBD2|TRBJ2-1|TRBV4-3
CASSQDLSGIYNEQFF
TGCGCCAGCAGCCAAGATCTGAGCGGGATTTACAATGAGCAGTTCTTC
>TRBD2|TRBJ2-3|TRBV4-1
CASSPLAGGHPVPQYF
TGCGCCAGCAGCCCCTTAGCGGGAGGCCACCCAGTCCCGCAGTATTTT
>.|TRBJ2-3|TRBV30
CAWSTGSSSTDTQYF
TGTGCCTGGAGCACGGGGAGCTCTAGCACAGATACGCAGTATTTT
>TRBD2|TRBJ2-7|TRBV4-3
CASSQLLADTYEQYF
TGCGCCAGCAGCCAACTCCTAGCGGATACCTACGAGCAGTACTTC
>.|TRBJ1-2|TRBV10-3
CAISEVNDITF
TGTGCCATCAGTGAGGTCAATGACATAACCTTC
>TRBD2|TRBJ2-5|TRBV4-2
CASSQEVGVAGGPQETQYF
TGTGCCAGCAGCCAAGAAGTAGGAGTGGCGGGGGGACCCCAAGAGACCCAGTACTTC
>TRBD1|TRBJ2-7|TRBV29-1
CSVEEGQALSYEQYF
TGCAGCGTTGAGGAGGGACAGGCCCTATCCTACGAGCAGTACTTC
>.|TRBJ2-7|TRBV5-4
CASSLFTSYEQYF
TGTGCCAGCAGCTTGTTTACCTCCTACGAGCAGTACTTC
>.|TRBJ2-5|TRBV27
CASSAADLIETQYF
TGTGCCAGCAGCGCCGCCGATCTAATAGAGACCCAGTACTTC
>.|TRBJ1-1|TRBV11-1
CASSIGRGAEAFF
TGTGCCAGCAGCATTGGGCGGGGCGCTGAAGCTTTCTTT
>.|TRBJ2-3|TRBV29-1
CSGGWGTDTQYF
TGCAGCGGGGGTTGGGGCACAGATACGCAGTATTTT
>TRBD1|TRBJ1-4|TRBV16
CASSQGTGLDEKLFF
TGTGCCAGCAGCCAAGGGACAGGGTTGGATGAAAAACTGTTTTTT